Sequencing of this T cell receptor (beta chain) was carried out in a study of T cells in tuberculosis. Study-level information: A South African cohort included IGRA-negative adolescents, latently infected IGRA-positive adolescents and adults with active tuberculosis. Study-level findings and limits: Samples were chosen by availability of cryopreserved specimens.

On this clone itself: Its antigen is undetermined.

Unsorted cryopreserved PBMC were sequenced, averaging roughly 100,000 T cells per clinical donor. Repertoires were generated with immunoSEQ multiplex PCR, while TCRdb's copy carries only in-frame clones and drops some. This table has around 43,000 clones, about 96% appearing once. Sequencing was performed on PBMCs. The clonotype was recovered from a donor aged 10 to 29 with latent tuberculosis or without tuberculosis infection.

CDR3 protein: CASSLVRGGYYEQYF. In nucleotides, the CDR3 is TGTGCCAGCAGCTTAGTGCGGGGGGGGTACTACGAGCAGTACTTC. This sequence joins TRBV11-2 and TRBJ2-7, with TRBD2 matching over 9 bases. From germline, CDR1 is SGHAT and CDR2 FQNNGV. This CDR3 has 15 amino acids. V was pared by 1 base and J by 3 bases, with 4 bases of the junction left unmatched.